Below, 27 T cell receptor beta chains from the same sample are listed, as sequenced in a study of T-cell memory formation after mild COVID-19. TCRdb independently ran MiXCR on the 5' RACE reads; one entry per CDR3 protein. This table has around 34,000 distinct CDR3 sequences, 7.7% appearing once. Sequencing was done on a sample of PBMCs or a T cell subset sorted from them (not recorded which). Receptor source: a man aged 18 to 30 who had mild COVID-19 (a few samples of this study predate the infection). Cell type and time point are not known.

This clonotype appeared a few times. A much larger clone sits a single nucleotide away, making a read error possible. V usage is TRBV7-2 and J usage is TRBJ2-1; TRBD2 aligns across 7 bases. Germline V gene lookup returns CDR1 SGHTA and CDR2 FQGNSA. The CDR3 totals 15 residues. The CDR3, as DNA: TGTGCCAGCAGCTTGGAGCCCACCCCGGGACGAGCGGGGATCTTC. Protein product: CASSLEPTPGRAGIF.

This clonotype was observed many times. This chain links TRBV4-3 with TRBJ1-5; no clear D gene. Germline V gene data show CDR1 as LGHNA and CDR2 as YSLEER. The CDR3 contains 15 residues. The V and J ends lost 0 bases and 7 bases respectively, with 13 bases between them. CDR3 DNA: TGCGCCAGCAGCCAAGACGTGGGTTCGGGGCAGCCCCAGCATTTT. Translation gives CASSQDVGSGQPQHF.

This clonotype was detected many times. An end of the junction does not agree with germline; a read error may underlie this. This sequence joins TRBV12-3 or TRBV12-4 and TRBJ2-7; TRBD1 agrees at 9 bases. The CDR3 length is 14 residues. CDR3 coding DNA: TGTGCCAGCAGTTTGGGTGGCTCTCCCGGACAGGGGAACTTC. It yields the protein CASSLGGSPGQGNF.

This clonotype was counted ten times or more. V gene TRBV4-1 combines with J gene TRBJ2-7, with D perhaps given as TRBD1 or TRBD2 (5 bases each). Trimming took 4 bases from V and 7 from J, leaving 26 bases between them. The CDR3 totals 17 residues. Germline V gene sequence: CDR1 MGHRA, CDR2 YSYEKL. This CDR3 is CASSPNPGTKISGEQYF. The CDR3 DNA reads TGCGCCAGCAGCCCCAATCCCGGGACGAAGATCTCGGGTGAGCAGTACTTC.

This clonotype came up many times. V and J are TRBV6-5 and TRBJ2-1; D is uncertain. Germline V CDR1 and CDR2: MNHEY, SVGAGI. Trimming took off 6 bases at V and 4 bases at J, with 10 bases between the two ends. This CDR3 is 13 amino acids long. The CDR3 DNA sequence: TGTGCCAGCAGGGCGGTGGGGTACAATGAGCAGTTCTTC. Residues: CASRAVGYNEQFF.

In its sample, this clonotype was seen many times. The V and J genes are TRBV11-2 and TRBJ2-3, with a tentative D call TRBD2 (5 bases). CDR1 is SGHAT, CDR2 FQNNGV, per germline. The CDR3 loop spans 14 amino acids. Trimming cost V 6 bases and J 2 bases, with 12 bases left between them. Here the CDR3 DNA reads TGTGCCAGCAGTTGGGGAGTGCTCACAGATACGCAGTATTTT. Translation: CASSWGVLTDTQYF.

This clonotype came up a few times. This chain joins TRBV9 and TRBJ2-2; possibly TRBD2 for D (5 bases). The CDR3 sequence is 16 residues long. V lost 4 bases and J 4 bases, leaving 17 bases between the germline ends. The germline V gene encodes CDR1 SGDLS and CDR2 YYNGEE. CDR3 sequence reads: CASSPRAGAGTGELFF. CDR3 bases: TGTGCCAGCAGCCCCCGCGCGGGTGCGGGCACCGGGGAGCTGTTTTTT.

This clonotype was counted ten times or more. The chain combines TRBV27 with TRBJ2-7; 8 bases fit TRBD1. The CDR3 is 16 residues long. J gave up 6 bases and V 8 bases, and 18 bases lay outside the gene matches. Germline assignment: CDR1 MNHEY and CDR2 SMNVEV (reference sequence). CDR3 coding DNA: TGTGCCAGCCTGAGAGAACCGGGACAGGAGCCCTCCGAGCAGTACGTC. It codes for CASLREPGQEPSEQYV.

In this sample, this clonotype turned up many times. The gene calls are TRBV7-2 and TRBJ1-5; no reliable D call. V was clipped by 4 bases and J by 3 bases, with 7 bases between them. Germline CDR1 is SGHTA and CDR2 is FQGNSA. The CDR3 totals 13 residues. This chain's CDR3 is CASSSVHNQPQHF. DNA of the CDR3: TGTGCCAGCAGCTCAGTACACAATCAGCCCCAGCATTTT.

This clonotype was detected many times. This chain links TRBV6-8 with TRBJ2-7; D perhaps matches TRBD2 (6 bases). The germline V and J ends were trimmed by 4 bases and 3 bases, with 19 bases remaining between them. The CDR3 is made up of 16 amino acids. Germline V gives CDR1 MNHGY, CDR2 SAAAGT. The chain's CDR3 is CASSFTSGTRDYEQYF. The CDR3 DNA reads TGTGCCAGCAGTTTCACCTCCGGGACGCGGGACTACGAGCAGTACTTC.

This clonotype was seen at least ten times. The V gene is TRBV20-1, the J gene TRBJ2-2; the match to TRBD2 covers 9 bases. Germline CDR1 DFQATT, CDR2 SNEGSKA (reference sequence). The CDR3 is 14 amino acids. V lost 5 bases and J lost 4; bases outside the gene matches: 5. CDR3 DNA sequence: TGCAGTGCTTTAGCGGGGGAACGCACCGGGGAGCTGTTTTTT. The encoded protein is CSALAGERTGELFF.

In regard to this clonotype: A read error may explain this, as a much larger clone is one base away. V gene TRBV6-2 or TRBV6-3 combines with J gene TRBJ1-6; D not certain. Germline values: CDR1 MNHEY, CDR2 SVGEGT. CDR3 length: 12 residues. V lost 1 base and J 8 bases, leaving 3 bases between the germline ends. CDR3 residues: CASSYWDSPLHF. CDR3 DNA sequence: TGTGCCAGCAGTTACTGGGATTCACCCCTCCACTTT.

About this clonotype: This may arise from a read error, as a much more abundant clone is one base away. V is TRBV6-4 and J is TRBJ2-1, with D perhaps given as TRBD1 or TRBD2 (5 bases each). Germline loops: CDR1 MRHNA, CDR2 SNTAGT. This CDR3 is built from 14 residues. CDR3 nucleotides: TGTGCCAGCAGTACCTCCGGGACGGAGAATGAGCAGTTATTC. Translated, it gives CASSTSGTENEQLF.

This clonotype appeared many times. This chain uses TRBV6-2 or TRBV6-3 with TRBJ2-7, with D possibly matching TRBD1 (6 bases). V was clipped by 6 bases and J by 1 base, with 10 bases between them. Germline CDR1 MNHEY, CDR2 SVGEGT. The CDR3 covers 13 residues. The CDR3 DNA is TGTGCCAGCAGCCCGACAGGTTCCTACGAGCAGTACTTC. It yields the protein CASSPTGSYEQYF.

Ten or more counts support this clonotype. CDR3 in DNA: TGTGCCAGCTCATCACGGACGGGAACCTACAATGAGCAGTTCTTC. As protein: CASSSRTGTYNEQFF. The chain links TRBV18 to TRBJ2-1; a possible D gene is TRBD2 (5 bases). CDR1 and CDR2 (germline): KGHSH, LQKENI. V gave up 5 bases and J gave up 2 bases, with 13 bases separating them. This CDR3 has 15 residues.

This clonotype was recorded a few times. V gene TRBV5-4 combines with J gene TRBJ2-2, with D tentatively TRBD2 (7 bases). The ends were cut back, 0 bases at V and 6 bases at J, with 18 bases in the middle. The CDR3 consists of 17 residues. Germline V gene sequence: CDR1 SGHNT, CDR2 YYREEE (reference sequence). The CDR3 DNA sequence: TGTGCCAGCAGCTTGGATGCCGGGGGGCCTGAGGCCGGGGAGCTGTTTTTT. It encodes CASSLDAGGPEAGELFF.

This clonotype was found a few times. This rearrangement joins TRBV6-6 to TRBJ1-1; D is undetermined. The V and J ends lost 6 bases and 2 bases respectively, with 10 bases between them. Germline-derived CDR1 and CDR2 are MNHNY and SVGAGI (reference sequence). The length of the CDR3 is 13 residues. This chain's CDR3 is CASSYATNTEAFF. The CDR3 region has the DNA TGTGCCAGCAGCTATGCGACTAACACTGAAGCTTTCTTT.

This clonotype was counted ten times or more. V gene TRBV7-2 combines with J gene TRBJ2-5; TRBD2 matches 11 bases. Germline CDR1 SGHTA, CDR2 FQGNSA. CDR3 size: 15 residues. Trimming removed 10 bases from V and 2 bases from J; junction bases left unmatched: 9. This CDR3 is CATLISGGVQETQYF. For the CDR3, the DNA is TGTGCCACTCTCATTAGCGGGGGGGTTCAAGAGACCCAGTACTTC.

This clonotype showed up many times. The chain combines TRBV3-1 with TRBJ2-7; possibly TRBD1 for D (6 bases). Germline V gene lookup returns CDR1 LGHDT and CDR2 YNNKEL (reference sequence). The CDR3 has 14 amino acids. Trimming stripped 1 base from V and 6 bases from J, with 13 bases between. CDR3 region: CASSQGGGGGEQYV. Written as DNA, the CDR3 is TGTGCCAGCAGCCAAGGAGGGGGTGGTGGCGAGCAGTACGTC.

At least ten counts were recorded for this clonotype. The rearrangement joins TRBV7-3 to TRBJ2-2; TRBD2 might be the D (6 bases). Germline V gene sequence: CDR1 SGHTA, CDR2 FQGTGA. This CDR3 contains 14 residues. V was pared by 1 base and J by 6 bases, with 9 bases between. The CDR3 spells CASSLNGEAGELFF. In DNA form, the CDR3 reads TGTGCCAGCAGCTTAAATGGGGAGGCCGGGGAGCTGTTTTTT. The full variable domain, in which reference TRBV7-3 and TRBJ2-2 provide the parts outside the CDR3, is GAGVSQTPSNKVTEKGKYVELRCDPISGHTALYWYRQSLGQGPEFLIYFQGTGAADDSGLPNDRFFAVRPEGSVSTLKIQRTERGDSAVYLCASSLNGEAGELFFGEGSRLTVL.

Ten or more counts support this clonotype. The rearrangement uses TRBV10-3 and TRBJ2-6, with unresolved D. CDR3 length equals 16 residues. The germline V gene encodes CDR1 ENHRY and CDR2 SYGVKD. V gave up 4 bases and J gave up 0 bases, with 10 bases separating them. This CDR3 is CAISGTRDSGANVLTF. The DNA for the CDR3 is TGTGCCATCAGTGGGACCCGAGACTCTGGGGCCAACGTCCTGACTTTC.

This clonotype appeared many times. The gene calls are TRBV7-9 and TRBJ1-1, with D maybe TRBD1 (5 bases). The CDR3 has 12 residues. Germline V lookup: CDR1 SEHNR, CDR2 FQNEAQ (reference sequence). V lost 5 bases, J lost 5 bases, and 9 bases lay in between. CDR3 residues: CASSPGQTEAFF. In DNA form, the CDR3 reads TGTGCCAGCAGCCCCGGACAAACTGAAGCTTTCTTT.

By share, this clonotype ranks as medium-sized. Here the CDR3 DNA reads TGTGCCATCAGTGTAACGGGGTCTGACTCCTACAATGAGCAGTTCTTC. This gives the protein CAISVTGSDSYNEQFF. The chain joins TRBV10-3 to TRBJ2-1, with D maybe TRBD2 (5 bases). The CDR3 has 16 amino acids. From germline, CDR1 is ENHRY and CDR2 SYGVKD. The V and J ends lost 4 bases and 0 bases respectively, with 13 bases between them.

Only a few counts were recorded for this clonotype. The CDR3 region is CSARTPGPDQETQYF. CDR3 nucleotides: TGCAGTGCCCGGACTCCGGGACCTGACCAAGAGACCCAGTACTTC. The rearrangement uses TRBV20-1 and TRBJ2-5; D may correspond to TRBD1 or TRBD2 (5 bases each). This CDR3 contains 15 residues. The germline CDR1 and CDR2 sequences are DFQATT and SNEGSKA (reference sequence). V lost 6 bases to trimming and J lost 0 bases, with 17 bases between them.

This clonotype was found a few times. The gene calls are TRBV11-2 and TRBJ1-1; D not resolved. This CDR3 region has 15 residues. Germline assignment: CDR1 SGHAT and CDR2 FQNNGV. Trimming took 5 bases from V and 6 from J, leaving 19 bases between them. The CDR3 DNA reads TGTGCCAGCAGCCACCACCGGGGTACAGCCTCTGAAGCTTTCTTT. Its translation is CASSHHRGTASEAFF. Variable domain in full (rest from reference TRBV11-2 and TRBJ1-1): EAGVAQSPRYKIIEKRQSVAFWCNPISGHATLYWYQQILGQGPKLLIQFQNNGVVDDSQLPKDRFSAERLKGVDSTLKIQPAKLEDSAVYLCASSHHRGTASEAFFGQGTRLTVV.

This clonotype was detected ten times or more. The V call is TRBV11-1, the J call TRBJ1-2; maybe TRBD1 (6 bases). V was trimmed by 4 bases and J by 0 bases, leaving 12 bases between them. CDR1 SGHAT and CDR2 FQDESV come from the germline V gene (reference sequence). The CDR3 extends over 15 amino acids. The CDR3 protein is CASSSLRDTNYGYTF. CDR3 in DNA: TGTGCCAGCAGCTCCCTCAGGGACACTAACTATGGCTACACCTTC.

This clonotype was picked up many times. The chain carries TRBV20-1 and TRBJ2-7; TRBD1 might be the D (6 bases). V lost 3 bases to trimming and J lost 1 base, with 10 bases between them. This CDR3 is built from 13 residues. CDR1 DFQATT and CDR2 SNEGSKA come from the germline V gene (reference sequence). This chain's CDR3 is CSAREGGSYEQYF. For the CDR3, the DNA is TGCAGTGCTAGGGAAGGGGGATCCTACGAGCAGTACTTC.